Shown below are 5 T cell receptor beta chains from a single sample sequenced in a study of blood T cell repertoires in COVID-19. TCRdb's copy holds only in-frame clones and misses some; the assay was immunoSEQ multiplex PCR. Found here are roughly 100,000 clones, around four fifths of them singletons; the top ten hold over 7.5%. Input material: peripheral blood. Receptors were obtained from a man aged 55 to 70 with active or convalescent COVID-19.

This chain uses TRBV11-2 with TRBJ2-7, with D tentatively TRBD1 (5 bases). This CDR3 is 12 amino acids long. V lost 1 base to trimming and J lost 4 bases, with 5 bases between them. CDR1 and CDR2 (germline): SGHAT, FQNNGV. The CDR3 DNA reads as TGTGCCAGCAGCTTAGGACAGTACGAGCAGTACGTC. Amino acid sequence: CASSLGQYEQYV.

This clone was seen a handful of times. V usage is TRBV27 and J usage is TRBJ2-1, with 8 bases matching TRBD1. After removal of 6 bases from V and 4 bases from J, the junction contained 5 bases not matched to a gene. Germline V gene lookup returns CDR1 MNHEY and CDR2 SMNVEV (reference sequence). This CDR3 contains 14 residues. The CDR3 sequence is CASSHRDRYNEQFF. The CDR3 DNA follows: TGTGCCAGCAGCCACCGGGACAGGTACAATGAGCAGTTCTTC.

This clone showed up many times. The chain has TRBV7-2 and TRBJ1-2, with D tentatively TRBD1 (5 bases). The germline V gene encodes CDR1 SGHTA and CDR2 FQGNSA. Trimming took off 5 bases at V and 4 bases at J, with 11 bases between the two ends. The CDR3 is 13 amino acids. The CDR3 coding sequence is TGTGCCAGCAGCCCAATAGGGGCCTATGGCTACACCTTC. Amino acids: CASSPIGAYGYTF.

DNA for the CDR3: TGCGCCAGCTGGAGCGGAGAATGGCCCGGGGAGCTGTTTTTT. This sequence encodes CASWSGEWPGELFF. The V and J genes are TRBV5-1 and TRBJ2-2, with D perhaps TRBD2 (5 bases). Trimming removed 7 bases at V and 6 bases at J, with 16 bases between. Germline CDR1 reads SGHRS; CDR2 reads YFSETQ. The length of the CDR3 is 14 residues. Supplemented by reference TRBV5-1 and TRBJ2-2, the full variable domain reads KAGVTQTPRYLIKTRGQQVTLSCSPISGHRSVSWYQQTPGQGLQFLFEYFSETQRNKGNFPGRFSGRQFSNSRSEMNVSTLELGDSALYLCASWSGEWPGELFFGEGSRLTVL.

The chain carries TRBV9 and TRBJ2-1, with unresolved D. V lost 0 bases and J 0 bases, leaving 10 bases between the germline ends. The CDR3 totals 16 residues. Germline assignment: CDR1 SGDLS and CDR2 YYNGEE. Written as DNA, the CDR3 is TGTGCCAGCAGCGTAGAAGATATCAGCTCCTACAATGAGCAGTTCTTC. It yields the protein CASSVEDISSYNEQFF. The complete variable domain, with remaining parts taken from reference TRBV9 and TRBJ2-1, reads DSGVTQTPKHLITATGQRVTLRCSPRSGDLSVYWYQQSLDQGLQFLIQYYNGEERAKGNILERFSAQQFPDLHSELNLSSLELGDSALYFCASSVEDISSYNEQFFGPGTRLTVL.